These 19 T cell receptor beta chains were sequenced from one sample in a study of T-cell memory formation after mild COVID-19. From the 5' RACE reads, TCRdb called clonotypes with MiXCR, one entry per CDR3 protein. This sample has a few hundred thousand distinct CDR3 sequences, with 20% to 25% found just once. Sequencing was carried out using PBMCs or a T cell subset sorted from them (not recorded which). Receptors were obtained from an adult woman who had mild COVID-19 (a few samples of this study predate the infection). Cell type and time point are not known.

The CDR3 region is CASSSRGQNYGYTF. CDR3 DNA: TGCGCCAGCAGCTCCCGGGGACAGAACTATGGCTACACCTTC. The chain combines TRBV5-1 with TRBJ1-2; 7 bases agree with TRBD1. CDR3 length: 14 amino acids. J gave up 2 bases and V 3 bases, and 4 bases lay outside the gene matches. Germline CDR1 reads SGHRS; CDR2 reads YFSETQ. The complete variable domain, with remaining parts taken from reference TRBV5-1 and TRBJ1-2, reads KAGVTQTPRYLIKTRGQQVTLSCSPISGHRSVSWYQQTPGQGLQFLFEYFSETQRNKGNFPGRFSGRQFSNSRSEMNVSTLELGDSALYLCASSSRGQNYGYTFGSGTRLTVV.

In its sample, this clonotype was seen a few times. The chain links TRBV9 to TRBJ2-2; D uncertain. The V end was cut by 6 bases, the J end by 3 bases, with 6 bases between. The CDR3 sequence is 12 residues long. Germline V gene data show CDR1 as SGDLS and CDR2 as YYNGEE. CDR3: CASNKDTGELFF. CDR3 DNA sequence: TGTGCCAGCAACAAAGACACCGGGGAGCTGTTTTTT. Filled out from reference TRBV9 and TRBJ2-2, the complete variable domain reads DSGVTQTPKHLITATGQRVTLRCSPRSGDLSVYWYQQSLDQGLQFLIQYYNGEERAKGNILERFSAQQFPDLHSELNLSSLELGDSALYFCASNKDTGELFFGEGSRLTVL.

Concerning this clonotype: Compared with germline, one end of the junction differs, possibly owing to a read error. The CDR3 is CASSPTGGTGDTEPFF. DNA of the CDR3: TGCGCCAGCAGCCCCACAGGGGGGACTGGGGACACTGAACCTTTCTTT. This chain connects TRBV23-1 to TRBJ1-1; 8 bases match TRBD1. TRBV23-1 is identified as an open reading frame with a role that is uncertain. The CDR3 contains 16 residues.

This clonotype was counted at least ten times. The genes are TRBV5-1 and TRBJ2-2; 8 bases map to TRBD1. The CDR3 has 16 amino acids. From germline, CDR1 is SGHRS and CDR2 YFSETQ. V was clipped by 1 base and J by 1 base; unmatched bases: 3. In nucleotides, the CDR3 is TGCGCCAGCAGCTTGTCCGGGACAGGGAACACCGGGGAGCTGTTTTTT. As protein: CASSLSGTGNTGELFF.

This rearrangement joins TRBV6-1 to TRBJ2-7; 8 nucleotides line up with TRBD1. The V and J ends lost 10 bases and 3 bases, in that order; junction bases with no gene match: 14. Germline lookup yields CDR1 MNHNS and CDR2 SASEGT. This CDR3 spans 15 amino acids. The CDR3 is CATEAGGQALYEQYF. The CDR3 DNA reads as TGTGCCACCGAAGCCGGGGGACAGGCGCTCTACGAGCAGTACTTC.

This clonotype was seen once. The V call is TRBV7-6, the J call TRBJ2-3; D remains unclear. The CDR3 has 17 amino acids. Trimming stripped 0 bases from V and 0 bases from J, with 13 bases between. Looked up from germline, CDR1 is SGHVS and CDR2 is FNYEAQ. The CDR3 loop reads CASSLATAARSTDTQYF. CDR3 sequence (DNA): TGTGCCAGCAGCTTAGCGACGGCGGCCAGAAGCACAGATACGCAGTATTTT.

This clonotype turned up a few times. The chain is built from TRBV7-3 and TRBJ2-5, with TRBD2 matching 16 bases. CDR1 is SGHTA, CDR2 FQGTGA, per germline. Unmatched junction bases numbered 3, after V lost 5 bases and J lost 3 bases. The CDR3 sequence is 16 residues long. The CDR3 DNA reads TGTGCCAGCAGCATGGGACTAGCGGGAGGGAAAGAGACCCAGTACTTC. Translated: CASSMGLAGGKETQYF.

There are many counts of this clonotype. The rearrangement joins TRBV7-9 to TRBJ2-1; 9 nucleotides align to TRBD2. CDR3 length: 15 amino acids. V gave up 2 bases and J gave up 5 bases; unmatched junction bases: 4. CDR1 is SEHNR, CDR2 FQNEAQ, per germline (reference sequence). The CDR3 loop is CASSLFSSGDNEQFF. DNA of the CDR3: TGTGCCAGCAGCTTATTTTCTAGCGGGGACAATGAGCAGTTCTTC.

This clonotype was found a few times. The V gene is TRBV7-6, the J gene TRBJ1-1, with D possibly matching TRBD1 (6 bases). Trimming pared 8 bases from V and 3 bases from J, leaving 10 bases between. Germline V gives CDR1 SGHVS, CDR2 FNYEAQ. The CDR3 totals 12 residues. CDR3 sequence (DNA): TGTGCCAGCGGAAACAGGGACACTGAAGCTTTCTTT. It specifies CASGNRDTEAFF.

The chain joins TRBV10-3 to TRBJ2-3; unclear D gene. From germline, CDR1 is ENHRY and CDR2 SYGVKD. Trimming shortened V by 4 bases and J by 2 bases, and 7 bases separated the two germline ends. The CDR3 consists of 13 residues. The CDR3 loop is CAISVTATDTQYF. The CDR3 nucleotides read TGTGCCATCAGTGTAACCGCCACAGATACGCAGTATTTT.

This clonotype was observed a handful of times. V gene TRBV7-3 combines with J gene TRBJ1-5; 9 bases map to TRBD1. V was clipped by 10 bases and J by 6 bases; unmatched bases: 10. CDR3 size: 14 residues. The V gene's germline CDR1 is SGHTA and CDR2 FQGTGA. CDR3 nucleotides: TGTGCCAAGGACCGGGACAGGGAGAGTCAGCCCCAGCATTTT. As protein: CAKDRDRESQPQHF.

This clonotype was observed many times. V is TRBV29-1 and J is TRBJ1-4; D not resolved. The CDR3 spans 12 residues. Trimming took off 0 bases at V and 8 bases at J, with 7 bases between the two ends. CDR1 and CDR2 from the germline V gene are SQVTM and ANQGSEA. The CDR3 bases are TGCAGCGTTGAAGAGGTGGGAGAAAAACTGTTTTTT. As protein: CSVEEVGEKLFF.

The chain links TRBV15 to TRBJ2-4, with unresolved D. V dropped 3 bases and J dropped 9 bases, with 9 bases sitting between them. This CDR3 comprises 12 residues. CDR1 and CDR2 (germline): LNHNV, YYDKDF (reference sequence). The CDR3 loop is CATSRKGLIQYF. The CDR3 DNA follows: TGTGCCACCAGCAGGAAGGGTCTCATTCAGTACTTC. Looking up the rest from reference TRBV15 and TRBJ2-4 gives the full variable domain: DAMVIQNPRYQVTQFGKPVTLSCSQTLNHNVMYWYQQKSSQAPKLLFHYYDKDFNNEADTPDNFQSRRPNTSFCFLDIRSPGLGDTAMYLCATSRKGLIQYFGAGTRLSVL.

This clonotype was detected a few times. The rearrangement joins TRBV7-2 to TRBJ2-7; D is perhaps TRBD2 (5 bases). The germline V gene has CDR1 SGHTA and CDR2 FQGNSA. The V gene lost 3 bases and the J gene lost 0 bases, with 12 bases spanning the gap. The CDR3 covers 15 residues. The CDR3 protein is CASSLGGSTSYEQYF. The CDR3 DNA follows: TGTGCCAGCAGCTTGGGCGGGTCTACCTCCTACGAGCAGTACTTC. Based on the CDR3 plus reference TRBV7-2 and TRBJ2-7, the full variable domain is GAGVSQSPSNKVTEKGKDVELRCDPISGHTALYWYRQSLGQGLEFLIYFQGNSAPDKSGLPSDRFSAERTGGSVSTLTIQRTQQEDSAVYLCASSLGGSTSYEQYFGPGTRLTVT.

The chain joins TRBV7-3 to TRBJ2-3, with D maybe TRBD1 (6 bases). V shed 6 bases and J shed 2 bases, with 15 bases lying between them. In germline, CDR1 is SGHTA, CDR2 FQGTGA. The CDR3 is made up of 15 amino acids. The CDR3 region has the DNA TGTGCCAGCAGTCAGGACAGTACCCTCACAGATACGCAGTATTTT. Its translation: CASSQDSTLTDTQYF.

The gene calls are TRBV12-3 or TRBV12-4 and TRBJ1-1, with a weak D call TRBD1 (5 bases). The CDR3 contains 14 residues. Deletions cut 5 bases from V and 6 bases from J, with 16 bases between. The CDR3 sequence is CASSRDGLNSEAFF. The CDR3 coding sequence is TGTGCCAGCAGTCGGGACGGGTTAAATTCTGAAGCTTTCTTT.

The V call is TRBV7-2, the J call TRBJ2-2, with TRBD2 matching over 9 bases. With V trimmed by 3 bases and J by 5 bases, 10 bases remained unmatched. This CDR3 region has 17 residues. Germline V gene sequence: CDR1 SGHTA, CDR2 FQGNSA. CDR3 sequence: CASSLEVAGVGTGELFF. The DNA of the CDR3 is TGTGCCAGCAGCTTGGAGGTAGCGGGAGTTGGAACCGGGGAGCTGTTTTTT.

V usage is TRBV4-3 and J usage is TRBJ2-2, with TRBD2 matching over 10 bases. V trimming: 2 bases; J trimming: 0 bases; junction bases outside the gene matches: 3. The CDR3 contains 17 residues. From germline, CDR1 is LGHNA and CDR2 YSLEER. The CDR3 sequence: CASSQRTSGANTGELFF. CDR3 coding DNA: TGCGCCAGCAGCCAACGTACTAGCGGGGCGAACACCGGGGAGCTGTTTTTT.

To note about this clonotype: A much larger clone is a single base away; this may be a read error. This rearrangement joins TRBV27 to TRBJ2-5; a possible D gene is TRBD1 (6 bases). Trimming stripped 4 bases from V and 1 base from J, with 7 bases between. Germline V gene data show CDR1 as MNHEY and CDR2 as SMNVEV (reference sequence). This CDR3 has 13 residues. The CDR3 protein is CASSSGAQETQYF. In DNA form, the CDR3 reads TGTGCCAGCAGTTCAGGGGCCCAAGAGACCCAGTACTTC.